This T cell receptor beta chain was captured by sequencing in a study of T cell responses to AZD1222 COVID-19 vaccine. Study-wide context: It was second doses at about 4 or about 12 weeks that were pooled. Study results and caveats: The sample set comprised mostly white British donors with more females, and clonal diversity was possibly underestimated. Rises in breadth and depth of Spike-specific TCRs came after two AZD1222 doses. Repertoire sampling was restricted to post-peak T cell response timepoints.

Trimming took 3 bases from V and 8 from J, leaving 16 bases between them. CDR3 size: 13 residues. CDR1 GTSNPN and CDR2 SVGIG come from the germline V gene (reference sequence). Generated by immunoSEQ multiplex PCR, the TCRdb table keeps only in-frame clones and is missing some. Seen here are 150,000 to 200,000 clones, about 92% observed once, and the top ten hold roughly 3.8%. A note on this clone: Its target is not known.

The source of this sequence is an adult in good health. V and J are TRBV30 and TRBJ1-2; D is unclear. Specimen: peripheral blood, collected on day 0 of AZD1222 vaccination. The CDR3 reads CAWSPTRRRGYTF. Here the CDR3 DNA reads TGTGCCTGGAGCCCAACTAGAAGGCGAGGCTACACCTTC.